This T cell receptor (beta chain) emerged from a study of cytomegalovirus exposure and HLA in healthy donors. Whole-study results and caveats: With DRB1 most and HLA-C fewest, TCR association rates differed between HLA loci in a later analysis. Segments of the TCR beta V type were, in most cases, productive about 87% or about 30% of the time in an earlier analysis.

This CDR3 region has 17 residues. Germline values: CDR1 SGHRS, CDR2 YFSETQ. About this clone: Its target is unknown.

60 Vbeta and 13 Jbeta primers were used in PCR. Some clones are missing from TCRdb's copy, which holds only in-frame ones; the method was immunoSEQ multiplex PCR. Of approximately 160,000 clones in the sample, approximately 79% were seen once. This sequence joins TRBV5-1 and TRBJ2-5; tentatively, D is TRBD1 (6 bases). The DNA end is more similar to TRBJ2-7, so the J call may be wrong. The TCR comes from a human donor in good health. Sequencing was performed on PBMCs. The CDR3 loop is CASSLAGAGARSYEQYF. The CDR3 DNA follows: TGCGCCAGCAGCTTGGCTGGAGCAGGGGCGAGATCCTACGAGCAGTACTTC.